Following are 7 T cell receptor beta chains from one sample sequenced in a study of shared clonotypes between healthy human individuals. The repertoire was sequenced with immunoSEQ multiplex PCR; TCRdb's copy has only in-frame clones and lacks some. The table records a few million clones, over 85% of them present only once. Sequences were obtained from naive CD4+ T cells sorted from blood. Sample subset: CD45RA+ positively selected. These receptor sequences come from a man between 18 and 29 years old in good health.

The V call is TRBV2, the J call TRBJ1-1; D gene ambiguous. CDR3 length: 13 residues. Trimming took 7 bases from V and 4 from J, leaving 13 bases between them. Germline V CDR1 and CDR2: SNHLY, FYNNEI. The CDR3: CASITGFFTEAFF. CDR3 nucleotides: TGTGCCAGCATCACGGGATTTTTCACTGAAGCTTTCTTT. The variable domain in full, completed from reference TRBV2 and TRBJ1-1, reads EPEVTQTPSHQVTQMGQEVILRCVPISNHLYFYWYRQILGQKVEFLVSFYNNEISEKSEIFDDQFSVERPDGSNFTLKIRSTKLEDSAMYFCASITGFFTEAFFGQGTRLTVV.

J is TRBJ2-7 and V is TRBV5-1, with 11 nucleotides matching TRBD2. Germline V CDR1 and CDR2: SGHRS, YFSETQ. V was pared by 4 bases and J by 1 base, with 7 bases of the junction left unmatched. The CDR3 totals 16 residues. As DNA, the CDR3 is TGCGCCAGCAGCCCGGGAGGGACTAGCGGATCCTACGAGCAGTACTTC. Its translation: CASSPGGTSGSYEQYF.

The chain combines TRBV29-1 with TRBJ1-2, with 7 positions matching TRBD1. V was clipped by 7 bases and J by 6 bases; unmatched bases: 8. There are 12 residues in the CDR3. Germline loops: CDR1 SQVTM, CDR2 ANQGSEA. The CDR3 spells CSADREANGYTF. The CDR3 DNA reads TGCAGCGCAGACAGGGAAGCAAATGGCTACACCTTC.

V gene TRBV6-6 combines with J gene TRBJ2-2, with 7 positions matching TRBD2. With V trimmed by 7 bases and J by 5 bases, 10 bases remained unmatched. The length of the CDR3 is 15 residues. Germline CDR1 is MNHNY and CDR2 is SVGAGI (reference sequence). CDR3 sequence (DNA): TGTGCCAGCACCGAAGGAAGGGGAGGGACCGGGGAGCTGTTTTTT. Translated, it gives CASTEGRGGTGELFF.

The chain is built from TRBV18 and TRBJ2-7; tentative D call: TRBD2 (5 bases). Per the germline V gene, CDR1 is KGHSH and CDR2 is LQKENI. This CDR3 is 15 amino acids long. With 4 bases removed from V and 6 bases from J, the gap between germline ends came to 19 bases. CDR3 coding DNA: TGTGCCAGCTCACACCGGACTGAGGGAGAGGGCGAGCAGTACTTC. It specifies CASSHRTEGEGEQYF.

This chain connects TRBV6-5 to TRBJ2-5; 9 nucleotides match TRBD1. CDR1 and CDR2 from the germline V gene are MNHEY and SVGAGI. The CDR3 has 16 residues. The V gene end was trimmed by 2 bases and the J gene end by 2 bases; junction bases not matched to a gene: 6. CDR3: CASSYHGTGRQETQYF. DNA of the CDR3: TGTGCCAGCAGTTACCACGGGACAGGGAGACAAGAGACCCAGTACTTC.

A single count supports this clone. The V call is TRBV14, the J call TRBJ2-7; TRBD1 matches 12 bases. The germline CDR1 and CDR2 sequences are SGHDN and FVKESK. The CDR3 consists of 13 residues. V shed 3 bases, J shed 8 bases, and the junction held 2 bases outside the gene matches. The CDR3 DNA is TGTGCCAGCAGCCAGGGACAGGGGGCAAAGCAGTACTTC. As protein: CASSQGQGAKQYF.